The T cell receptor beta chain under discussion was sequenced for a study of T cell changes during pregnancy in multiple sclerosis. V shed 5 bases, J shed 6 bases, and the junction held 7 bases outside the gene matches. The germline CDR1 and CDR2 sequences are MNHNY and SVGAGI (reference sequence). CDR3 length equals 15 residues. This table comes from immunoSEQ multiplex PCR, and its TCRdb copy is limited to in-frame clones, with some not included. Of around 72,000 clones listed, roughly 89% were seen once; the top ten hold about 0.75%. The sample here was peripheral blood, taken in the third trimester of pregnancy. J is TRBJ1-5 and V is TRBV6-6; 10 positions match TRBD1. The TCR originated in a female donor in good health, enrolled as a control in a pregnancy study. The CDR3 protein is CASSLDRGQVQPQHF. In DNA form, the CDR3 reads TGTGCCAGCAGTCTCGACAGGGGGCAGGTTCAGCCCCAGCATTTT.